The 4 T cell receptor beta chains listed next were all sequenced from one sample in a study of blood T cell repertoires in COVID-19. The method was immunoSEQ multiplex PCR; TCRdb's version includes in-frame clones alone and lacks a portion of them. The sample carries a few hundred thousand clones, 75% to 85% recorded once. Sequencing was carried out using PBMCs or T cells enriched from blood (not recorded which). The receptors come from a middle-aged woman with acute COVID-19.

This chain uses TRBV29-1 with TRBJ2-1; D is unclear. Germline V gene lookup returns CDR1 SQVTM and CDR2 ANQGSEA. Trimming shortened V by 3 bases and J by 0 bases, and 12 bases separated the two germline ends. This CDR3 region has 15 residues. CDR3 DNA: TGCAGCGTTGATGCCGCGGAACGCTCCTACAATGAGCAGTTCTTC. The encoded protein is CSVDAAERSYNEQFF.

The chain links TRBV9 to TRBJ2-3; the D gene is possibly TRBD2 (6 bases). V lost 4 bases and J lost 6, with 15 bases in between. CDR1 is SGDLS, CDR2 YYNGEE, per germline. The CDR3 spans 14 residues. Here the CDR3 reads CASSPRDWGDTQYF. The CDR3 DNA reads as TGTGCCAGCAGCCCCCGGGACTGGGGGGATACGCAGTATTTT.

The chain uses TRBV11-3 and TRBJ2-5, with D possibly matching TRBD1 (5 bases). Germline CDR1 SGHNT, CDR2 YENEEA. The CDR3 runs to 13 residues. The V gene lost 2 bases and the J gene lost 3 bases, with 7 bases spanning the gap. The CDR3 here is CASSLPGKETQYF. CDR3 DNA sequence: TGTGCCAGCAGCTTACCAGGGAAAGAGACCCAGTACTTC.

The chain combines TRBV10-1 with TRBJ2-7; 14 positions agree with TRBD2. V was clipped by 6 bases and J by 7 bases; unmatched bases: 5. CDR1 is WNHNN, CDR2 SYGVQD, per germline (reference sequence). The CDR3 contains 14 residues. CDR3 loop: CASSTGTSGGEQYF. As DNA, the CDR3 is TGCGCCAGCAGCACCGGGACTAGCGGGGGAGAGCAGTACTTC.